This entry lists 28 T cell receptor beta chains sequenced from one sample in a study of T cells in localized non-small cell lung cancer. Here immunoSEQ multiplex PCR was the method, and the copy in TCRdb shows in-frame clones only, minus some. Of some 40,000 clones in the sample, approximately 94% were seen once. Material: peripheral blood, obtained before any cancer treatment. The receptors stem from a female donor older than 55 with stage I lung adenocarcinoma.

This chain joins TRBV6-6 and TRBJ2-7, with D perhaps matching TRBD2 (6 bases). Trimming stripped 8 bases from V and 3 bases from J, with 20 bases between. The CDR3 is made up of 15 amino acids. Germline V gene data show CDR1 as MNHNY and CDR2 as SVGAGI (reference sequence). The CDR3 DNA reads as TGTGCCAGCGGAGTACCGGGACTCGTAAACTACGAGCAGTACTTC. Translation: CASGVPGLVNYEQYF.

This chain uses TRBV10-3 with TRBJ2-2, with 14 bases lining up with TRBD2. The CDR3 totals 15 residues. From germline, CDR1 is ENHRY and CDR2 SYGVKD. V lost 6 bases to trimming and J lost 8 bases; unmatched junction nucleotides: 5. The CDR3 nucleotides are TGTGCCATCAGAGGGACTAGCGGGGGTCGAGGGGAGCTGTTTTTT. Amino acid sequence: CAIRGTSGGRGELFF.

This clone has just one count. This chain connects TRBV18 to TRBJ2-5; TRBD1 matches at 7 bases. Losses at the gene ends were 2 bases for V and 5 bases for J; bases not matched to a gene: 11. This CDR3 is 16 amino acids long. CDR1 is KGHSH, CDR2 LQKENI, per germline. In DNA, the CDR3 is TGTGCCAGCTCACCAGAGAAAGAGGGGGCAATCGAGACCCAGTACTTC. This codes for CASSPEKEGAIETQYF.

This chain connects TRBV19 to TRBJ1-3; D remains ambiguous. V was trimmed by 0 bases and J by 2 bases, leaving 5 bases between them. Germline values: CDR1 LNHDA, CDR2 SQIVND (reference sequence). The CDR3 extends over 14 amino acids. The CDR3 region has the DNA TGTGCCAGTAGTATAGACGGGGCTGGAAACACCATATATTTT. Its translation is CASSIDGAGNTIYF.

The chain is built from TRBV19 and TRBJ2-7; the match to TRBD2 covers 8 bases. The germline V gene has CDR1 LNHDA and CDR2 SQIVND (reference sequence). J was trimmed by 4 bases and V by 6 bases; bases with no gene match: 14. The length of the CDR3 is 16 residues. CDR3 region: CASRLRVGGAGYEQYV. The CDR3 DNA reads TGTGCCAGTAGGCTCCGGGTCGGGGGGGCCGGTTACGAGCAGTACGTC.

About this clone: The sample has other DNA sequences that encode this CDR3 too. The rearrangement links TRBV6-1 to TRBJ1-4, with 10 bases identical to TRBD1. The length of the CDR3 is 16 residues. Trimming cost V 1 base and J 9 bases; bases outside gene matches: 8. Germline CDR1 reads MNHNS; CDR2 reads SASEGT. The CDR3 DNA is TGTGCCAGCAGTGAAGTCTTTGGGACAGGGGATAAAAAACTGTTTTTT. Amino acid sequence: CASSEVFGTGDKKLFF.

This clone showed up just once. The CDR3 reads CASSSNVQGSNQPQHF. The CDR3 bases are TGTGCCAGCAGTTCGAACGTACAGGGGAGCAATCAGCCCCAGCATTTT. The chain has TRBV28 and TRBJ1-5, with 7 bases that match TRBD1. With V trimmed by 4 bases and J by 1 base, 7 bases remained unmatched. Germline CDR1 and CDR2: MDHEN and SYDVKM. The CDR3 spans 16 residues.

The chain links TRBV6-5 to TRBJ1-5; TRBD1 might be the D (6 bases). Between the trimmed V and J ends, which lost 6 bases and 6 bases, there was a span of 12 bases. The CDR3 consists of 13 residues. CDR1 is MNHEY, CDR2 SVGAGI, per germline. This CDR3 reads CASRYRESQPQHF. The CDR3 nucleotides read TGTGCCAGCAGATACAGGGAGAGTCAGCCCCAGCATTTT.

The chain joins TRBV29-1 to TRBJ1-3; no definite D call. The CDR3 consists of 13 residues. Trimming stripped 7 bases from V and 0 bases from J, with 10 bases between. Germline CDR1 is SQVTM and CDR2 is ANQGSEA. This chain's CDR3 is CSAWWGSGNTIYF. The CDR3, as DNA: TGCAGCGCCTGGTGGGGCTCTGGAAACACCATATATTTT. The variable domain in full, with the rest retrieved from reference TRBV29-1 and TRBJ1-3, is SAVISQKPSRDICQRGTSLTIQCQVDSQVTMMFWYRQQPGQSLTLIATANQGSEATYESGFVIDKFPISRPNLTFSTLTVSNMSPEDSSIYLCSAWWGSGNTIYFGEGSWLTVV.

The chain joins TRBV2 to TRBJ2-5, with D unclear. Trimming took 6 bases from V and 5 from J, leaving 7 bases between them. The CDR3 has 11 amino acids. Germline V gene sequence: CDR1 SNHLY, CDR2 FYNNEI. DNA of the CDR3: TGTGCCAGCAGCTCTGGGGAGACCCAGTACTTC. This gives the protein CASSSGETQYF.

The CDR3 sequence: CASSLETPGGNSPLHF. The CDR3 DNA reads TGCGCCAGCAGCTTGGAAACACCTGGAGGGAATTCACCCCTCCACTTT. The chain is built from TRBV5-1 and TRBJ1-6; D gene ambiguous. The CDR3 is made up of 16 amino acids. Germline-derived CDR1 and CDR2 are SGHRS and YFSETQ. V was trimmed by 0 bases and J by 7 bases, leaving 14 bases between them.

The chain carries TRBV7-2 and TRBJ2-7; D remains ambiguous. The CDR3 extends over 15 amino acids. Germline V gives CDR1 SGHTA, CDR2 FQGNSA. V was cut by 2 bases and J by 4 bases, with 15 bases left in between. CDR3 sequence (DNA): TGTGCCAGCAGCTTAAGGGCAGGCTCTCGTTACGAGCAGTACTTC. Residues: CASSLRAGSRYEQYF.

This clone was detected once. The CDR3 bases are TGTGCCAGCAGCCCTGGCGGGGGGGGCTACGAAAAAGAGACCCAGTACTTC. It translates to CASSPGGGGYEKETQYF. V usage is TRBV5-5 and J usage is TRBJ2-5, with 9 bases fitting TRBD2. V lost 4 bases to trimming and J lost 3 bases; unmatched junction nucleotides: 13. Per germline, CDR1 SGHKS and CDR2 YYEKEE (reference sequence). The CDR3 covers 17 residues.

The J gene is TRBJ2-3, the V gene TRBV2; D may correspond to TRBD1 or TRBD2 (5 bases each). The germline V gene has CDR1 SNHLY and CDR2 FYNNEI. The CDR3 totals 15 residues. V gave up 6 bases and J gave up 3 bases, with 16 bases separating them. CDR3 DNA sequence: TGTGCCAGCAGCCCGGGCGAGGGGTGGACAGATACGCAGTATTTT. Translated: CASSPGEGWTDTQYF.

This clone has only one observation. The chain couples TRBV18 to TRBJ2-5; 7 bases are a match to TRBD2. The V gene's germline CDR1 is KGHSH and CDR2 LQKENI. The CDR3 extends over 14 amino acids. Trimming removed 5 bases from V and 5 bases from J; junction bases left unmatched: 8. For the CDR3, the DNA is TGTGCCAGCTCAGCAACTAGCGTCGGGGAGACCCAGTACTTC. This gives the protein CASSATSVGETQYF.

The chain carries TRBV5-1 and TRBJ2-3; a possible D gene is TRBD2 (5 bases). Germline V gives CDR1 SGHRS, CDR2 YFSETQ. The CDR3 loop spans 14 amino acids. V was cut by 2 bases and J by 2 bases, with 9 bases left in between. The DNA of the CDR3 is TGCGCCAGCAGCTTCGGACTGTTCACAGATACGCAGTATTTT. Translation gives CASSFGLFTDTQYF.

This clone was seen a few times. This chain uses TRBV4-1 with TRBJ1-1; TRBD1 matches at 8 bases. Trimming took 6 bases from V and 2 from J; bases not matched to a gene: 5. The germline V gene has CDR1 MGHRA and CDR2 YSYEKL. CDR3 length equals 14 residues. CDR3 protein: CASRPTGGNTEAFF. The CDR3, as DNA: TGCGCCAGCAGACCTACAGGGGGAAACACTGAAGCTTTCTTT.

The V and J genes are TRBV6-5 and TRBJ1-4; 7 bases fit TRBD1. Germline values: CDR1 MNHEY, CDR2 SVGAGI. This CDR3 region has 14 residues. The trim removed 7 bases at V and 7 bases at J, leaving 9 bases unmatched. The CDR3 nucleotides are TGTGCCAGCACCCAAAACGACAGGGTTGAAAAACTGTTTTTT. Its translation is CASTQNDRVEKLFF.

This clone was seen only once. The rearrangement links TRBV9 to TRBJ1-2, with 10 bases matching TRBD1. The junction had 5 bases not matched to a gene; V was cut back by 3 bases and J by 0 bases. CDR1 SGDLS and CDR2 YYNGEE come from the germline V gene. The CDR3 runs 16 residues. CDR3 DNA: TGTGCCAGCAGCGACGGACAGGGGGTAACTAACTATGGCTACACCTTC. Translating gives CASSDGQGVTNYGYTF. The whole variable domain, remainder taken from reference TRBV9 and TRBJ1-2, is DSGVTQTPKHLITATGQRVTLRCSPRSGDLSVYWYQQSLDQGLQFLIQYYNGEERAKGNILERFSAQQFPDLHSELNLSSLELGDSALYFCASSDGQGVTNYGYTFGSGTRLTVV.

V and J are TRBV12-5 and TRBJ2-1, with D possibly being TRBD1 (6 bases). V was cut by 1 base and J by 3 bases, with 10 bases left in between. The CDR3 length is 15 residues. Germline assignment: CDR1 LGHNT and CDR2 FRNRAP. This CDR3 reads CASGLAQGNYNEQFF. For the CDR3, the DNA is TGTGCTAGTGGTTTGGCCCAGGGGAACTACAATGAGCAGTTCTTC.

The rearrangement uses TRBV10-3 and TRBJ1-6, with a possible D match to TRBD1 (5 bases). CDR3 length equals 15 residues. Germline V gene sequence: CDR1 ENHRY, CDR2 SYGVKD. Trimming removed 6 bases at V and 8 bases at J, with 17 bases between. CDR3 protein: CAIRNTGPKDSPLHF. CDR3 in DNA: TGTGCCATCAGGAATACAGGTCCGAAGGATTCACCCCTCCACTTT.

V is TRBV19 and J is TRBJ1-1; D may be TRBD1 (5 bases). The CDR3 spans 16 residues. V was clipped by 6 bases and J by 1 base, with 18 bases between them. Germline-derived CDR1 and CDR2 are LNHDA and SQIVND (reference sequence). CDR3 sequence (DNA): TGTGCCAGTAGCCCCCGAGGCCATACAGGGAACACTGAAGCTTTCTTT. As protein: CASSPRGHTGNTEAFF.

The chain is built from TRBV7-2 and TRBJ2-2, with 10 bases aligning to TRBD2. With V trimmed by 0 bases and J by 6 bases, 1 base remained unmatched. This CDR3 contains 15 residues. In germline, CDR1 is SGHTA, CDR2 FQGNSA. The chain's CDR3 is CASSLAGTSAGELFF. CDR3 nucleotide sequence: TGTGCCAGCAGCTTAGCCGGGACTAGCGCCGGGGAGCTGTTTTTT.

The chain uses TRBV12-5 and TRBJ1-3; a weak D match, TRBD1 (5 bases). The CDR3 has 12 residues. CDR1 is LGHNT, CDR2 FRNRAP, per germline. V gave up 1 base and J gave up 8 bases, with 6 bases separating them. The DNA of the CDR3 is TGTGCTAGTGGTTTGGCGGGGGACACCATATATTTT. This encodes CASGLAGDTIYF. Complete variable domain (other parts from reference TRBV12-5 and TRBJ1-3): DARVTQTPRHKVTEMGQEVTMRCQPILGHNTVFWYRQTMMQGLELLAYFRNRAPLDDSGMPKDRFSAEMPDATLATLKIQPSEPRDSAVYFCASGLAGDTIYFGEGSWLTVV.

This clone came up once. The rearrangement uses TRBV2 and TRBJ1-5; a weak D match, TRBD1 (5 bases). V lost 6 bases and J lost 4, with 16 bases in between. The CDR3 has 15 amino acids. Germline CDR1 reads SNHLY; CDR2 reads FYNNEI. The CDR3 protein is CASRPPGRQNQPQHF. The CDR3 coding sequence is TGTGCCAGCAGACCTCCGGGACGACAAAATCAGCCCCAGCATTTT.

The CDR3 DNA follows: TGTGCCAGCAGCCCGCGGACTAGCGCGCGCTACGAGCAGTACTTC. Translation: CASSPRTSARYEQYF. The rearrangement links TRBV7-6 to TRBJ2-7; 9 bases match TRBD2. The CDR3 sequence is 15 residues long. V was clipped by 5 bases and J by 3 bases; unmatched bases: 8. Looked up from germline, CDR1 is SGHVS and CDR2 is FNYEAQ.

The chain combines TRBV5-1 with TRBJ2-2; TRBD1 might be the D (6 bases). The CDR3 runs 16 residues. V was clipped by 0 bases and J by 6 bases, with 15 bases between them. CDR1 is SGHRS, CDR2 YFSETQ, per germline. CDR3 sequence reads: CASSLGPGRGSGELFF. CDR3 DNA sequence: TGCGCCAGCAGCTTGGGGCCGGGCAGGGGATCCGGGGAGCTGTTTTTT.

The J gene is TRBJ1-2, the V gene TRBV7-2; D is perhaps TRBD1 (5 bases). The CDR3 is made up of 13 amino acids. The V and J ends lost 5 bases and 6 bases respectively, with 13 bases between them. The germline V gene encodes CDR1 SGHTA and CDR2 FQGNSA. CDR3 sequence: CASSRPSTDGYTF. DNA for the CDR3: TGTGCCAGCAGCCGACCCTCGACAGATGGCTACACCTTC.